A selection of T cell receptor beta chains follows, all from one sample in a study of shared T cell receptors in the human thymus. Generated by immunoSEQ multiplex PCR, the TCRdb table keeps only in-frame clones and is missing some. In the table there are hundreds of thousands of clones, around 87% of which are singletons. The sample also formed part of further work on human thymus T cells.

The sequenced sample consisted of thymocytes. All receptors come from a boy younger than two with a congenital heart defect. The CDR3 runs from the conserved cysteine through the conserved F or W. A D gene is named only where the DNA matches it firmly. Only some rows state a clone size, as once, few, many or a class for expanded clones.

clone_size	d_call	v_call	j_call	cdr3_aa	cdr3_nt
-	TRBD1	TRBV30	TRBJ1-4	CAWNQTDRGSATNEKLFF	TGTGCCTGGAATCAAACCGACAGGGGATCTGCAACTAATGAAAAACTGTTTTTT
once	-	TRBV4-3	TRBJ1-4	CASSQVNRDEKLFF	TGCGCCAGCAGCCAAGTAAACAGGGATGAAAAACTGTTTTTT
-	TRBD1	TRBV7-3	TRBJ1-6	CASSERDRRNSPLHF	TGTGCCAGCAGCGAAAGGGACAGGCGTAATTCACCCCTCCACTTT
-	TRBD2	TRBV4-1	TRBJ2-7	CASSQDYGGRGLNEQYF	TGCGCCAGCAGCCAAGATTATGGGGGTAGGGGACTAAACGAGCAGTACTTC
-	-	TRBV19	TRBJ2-4	CASSTTSPLNIQYF	TGTGCCAGTAGTACGACAAGTCCCCTAAACATTCAGTACTTC
-	-	TRBV10-3	TRBJ2-3	CATKEADTQYF	TGTGCCACAAAAGAGGCAGATACGCAGTATTTT
-	TRBD2	TRBV5-1	TRBJ2-1	CASSSGTSGGALDEQFF	TGCGCCAGCAGCTCAGGGACTAGCGGGGGGGCTTTGGATGAGCAGTTCTTC
-	-	TRBV28	TRBJ1-1	CASSLGPEAFF	TGTGCCAGCAGTTTAGGGCCTGAAGCTTTCTTT
-	-	TRBV5-5	TRBJ2-2	CASSSAPSIGGELFF	TGTGCCAGCAGTTCAGCACCTAGCATCGGCGGGGAGCTGTTTTTT
once	TRBD2	TRBV14	TRBJ2-5	CASSQDRRTSGYQETQYF	TGTGCCAGCAGCCAAGATCGACGGACTAGCGGGTACCAAGAGACCCAGTACTTC
-	-	TRBV14	TRBJ1-1	CASRAGNSETEAFF	TGTGCCAGCAGGGCAGGGAATAGTGAGACTGAAGCTTTCTTT
-	-	TRBV7-9	TRBJ2-6	CAKLEGESGANVLTF	TGTGCCAAGCTAGAGGGTGAGAGTGGGGCCAACGTCCTGACTTTC
-	-	TRBV5-1	TRBJ2-7	CASSLEGGGLAYEQYF	TGCGCCAGCAGCTTGGAGGGGGGGGGTTTAGCCTACGAGCAGTACTTC
-	-	TRBV5-4	TRBJ2-7	CASSLPTLEGEQYF	TGTGCCAGCAGCCTCCCGACCCTGGAGGGGGAGCAGTACTTC
-	TRBD2	TRBV28	TRBJ2-2	CASSPTSGRGTGELFF	TGTGCCAGCAGTCCCACGAGCGGGAGGGGCACCGGGGAGCTGTTTTTT
-	-	TRBV5-1	TRBJ1-6	CASTFDFPRSPLHF	TGCGCCAGCACTTTTGACTTCCCGAGGTCACCCCTCCACTTT
once	-	TRBV5-6	TRBJ1-1	CASSFSTEAFF	TGTGCCAGCAGCTTCTCCACTGAAGCTTTCTTT
-	TRBD2	TRBV27	TRBJ2-2	CASLKRGGPHTGELFF	TGTGCCAGCCTCAAACGGGGAGGGCCCCACACCGGGGAGCTGTTTTTT
-	TRBD2	TRBV7-6	TRBJ2-1	CASSLPHSGRRWNEQFF	TGTGCCAGCAGCCTACCGCATAGCGGGAGGCGCTGGAATGAGCAGTTCTTC
few	TRBD1	TRBV10-3	TRBJ1-1	CAIRNTGAPKAFF	TGTGCCATCAGGAATACAGGGGCGCCGAAAGCTTTCTTT
-	-	TRBV4-3	TRBJ1-6	CASSQDLWWSSYNSPLHF	TGCGCCAGCAGCCAAGATCTTTGGTGGAGCTCCTATAATTCACCCCTCCACTTT
-	TRBD1	TRBV7-2	TRBJ2-7	CASSLPRDRGGYEQYF	TGTGCCAGCAGCCTACCCCGGGACAGGGGTGGCTACGAGCAGTACTTC
once	TRBD1	TRBV5-1	TRBJ2-7	CASSTKAGTGTHEQYF	TGCGCCAGCAGCACGAAAGCCGGGACAGGTACGCACGAGCAGTACTTC
-	TRBD1	TRBV27	TRBJ1-6	CASTDWTGNSPLHF	TGTGCCAGCACCGATTGGACAGGGAATTCACCCCTCCACTTT
-	-	TRBV10-3	TRBJ1-1	CAISNSPLTAFRGPNTEAFF	TGTGCCATCAGCAACTCCCCCCTTACTGCGTTCCGAGGCCCGAACACTGAAGCTTTCTTT
-	TRBD1	TRBV29-1	TRBJ1-1	CSVERGQLNTEAFF	TGCAGCGTTGAAAGGGGACAGCTGAACACTGAAGCTTTCTTT
-	-	TRBV28	TRBJ2-7	CASSFPGYEQYF	TGTGCCAGCAGTTTCCCAGGGTACGAGCAGTACTTC
-	-	TRBV28	TRBJ2-6	CASVLRGANVLTF	TGTGCCAGCGTCCTTCGTGGGGCCAACGTCCTGACTTTC
-	TRBD2	TRBV29-1	TRBJ2-3	CSVEVRGVVDTQYF	TGCAGCGTTGAAGTGCGGGGGGTGGTGGATACGCAGTATTTT
-	TRBD2	TRBV4-3	TRBJ2-5	CASSQDGVGAKRGGRETQYF	TGCGCCAGCAGCCAAGATGGTGTCGGGGCGAAGCGGGGGGGCCGCGAGACCCAGTACTTC
-	TRBD1	TRBV4-2	TRBJ1-5	CASSQEAGGNQPQHF	TGTGCCAGCAGCCAAGAGGCAGGGGGAAATCAGCCCCAGCATTTT
-	TRBD1	TRBV7-9	TRBJ2-7	CASSLAPGQPTYEQYF	TGTGCCAGCAGCTTAGCCCCGGGACAGCCTACCTACGAGCAGTACTTC
-	TRBD1	TRBV28	TRBJ1-5	CASSSPTRRQGTSNQPQHF	TGTGCCAGCAGTTCTCCTACTAGAAGACAGGGGACAAGCAATCAGCCCCAGCATTTT
-	-	TRBV27	TRBJ1-1	CASSIRGWIEGNTEAFF	TGTGCCAGCAGTATCAGGGGCTGGATAGAGGGGAACACTGAAGCTTTCTTT
-	TRBD2	TRBV4-3	TRBJ2-5	CASGQDLAGVEYRGETQYF	TGCGCCAGCGGCCAAGACCTAGCGGGGGTAGAGTATCGGGGGGAGACCCAGTACTTC
-	-	TRBV28	TRBJ1-2	CASSDTPNYGYTF	TGTGCCAGCAGCGATACACCTAACTATGGCTACACCTTC
-	-	TRBV25-1	TRBJ2-7	CASTARPGSGSYEQYF	TGTGCCAGCACAGCACGCCCAGGGTCCGGGAGCTACGAGCAGTACTTC
-	-	TRBV11-3	TRBJ1-2	CASSLRGGYGYTF	TGTGCCAGCAGCTTACGGGGGGGCTATGGCTACACCTTC
-	TRBD2	TRBV9	TRBJ2-3	CASSTGLAGGDTQYF	TGTGCCAGCAGCACGGGACTAGCGGGAGGAGATACGCAGTATTTT
-	TRBD1	TRBV7-9	TRBJ1-5	CASSSSDRANHSNQPQHF	TGTGCCAGCAGCAGTTCCGACAGGGCTAATCATAGCAATCAGCCCCAGCATTTT
-	-	TRBV13	TRBJ2-5	CASLQGRPAFGETQYF	TGTGCCAGCCTACAGGGGAGGCCGGCGTTCGGAGAGACCCAGTACTTC
-	-	TRBV5-6	TRBJ1-6	CASSLVRGASVNSPLHF	TGTGCCAGCAGCTTGGTGCGGGGGGCTTCTGTTAATTCACCCCTCCACTTT
-	-	TRBV30	TRBJ2-1	CAWSVLFGQFPYNEQFF	TGTGCCTGGAGTGTACTTTTCGGACAGTTTCCCTACAATGAGCAGTTCTTC